This is a list of T cell receptor beta chains from one sample in a study of Ad26.COV2.S vaccination and SARS-CoV-2 variants. Using immunoSEQ multiplex PCR, the repertoire was profiled, and TCRdb retains in-frame clones only, with some absent. This sample yields hundreds of thousands of clones, of which 80% to 90% are seen a single time; roughly 1.5% belongs to the top ten. Sample: peripheral blood, taken in a trial of Ad26.COV2.S vaccine versus placebo. The source of these receptors is a person between 18 and 60 years old who received the Ad26.COV2.S COVID-19 vaccine or a placebo. CDR3s include the opening cysteine and the closing phenylalanine or tryptophan. The order of the fields is CDR3 length, clone size, J gene, V gene, CDR3 protein. Clone size is stated in some rows and not others, as once, few, many or a class when expanded.

cdr3_length: 14; clone_size: .; j_call: TRBJ2-7; v_call: TRBV6-5; cdr3_aa: CASKGTGGNYEQYF
cdr3_length: 17; clone_size: .; j_call: TRBJ1-3; v_call: TRBV27; cdr3_aa: CASSRRQARKGRNTIYF
cdr3_length: 14; clone_size: .; j_call: TRBJ2-2; v_call: TRBV11-2; cdr3_aa: CASSSARVPGELFF
cdr3_length: 11; clone_size: .; j_call: TRBJ2-5; v_call: TRBV29-1; cdr3_aa: CSARSRETQYF
cdr3_length: 14; clone_size: .; j_call: TRBJ1-5; v_call: TRBV10-3; cdr3_aa: CAIRSGTGNQPQHF
cdr3_length: 14; clone_size: .; j_call: TRBJ1-5; v_call: TRBV5-1; cdr3_aa: CASSLKPGNQPQHF
cdr3_length: 14; clone_size: .; j_call: TRBJ2-2; v_call: TRBV2; cdr3_aa: CASSEISITGGLFF
cdr3_length: 14; clone_size: .; j_call: TRBJ1-5; v_call: TRBV7-8; cdr3_aa: CASSPGQGHQPQHF
cdr3_length: 13; clone_size: .; j_call: TRBJ2-2; v_call: TRBV7-3; cdr3_aa: CASSLRIGGELFF
cdr3_length: 11; clone_size: few; j_call: TRBJ2-5; v_call: TRBV12-3/TRBV12-4; cdr3_aa: CASSFRETQYF
cdr3_length: 14; clone_size: once; j_call: TRBJ2-1; v_call: TRBV7-2; cdr3_aa: CASSLEARPTEQFF
cdr3_length: 12; clone_size: .; j_call: TRBJ2-3; v_call: TRBV5-6; cdr3_aa: CASSSLRDTQYF
cdr3_length: 13; clone_size: .; j_call: TRBJ2-7; v_call: TRBV6-1; cdr3_aa: CASSEAGVFEQYF
cdr3_length: 15; clone_size: .; j_call: TRBJ2-2; v_call: TRBV9; cdr3_aa: CASSVQGLEHRELFF
cdr3_length: 15; clone_size: .; j_call: TRBJ2-7; v_call: TRBV18; cdr3_aa: CASSPGTSGTGEQYF
cdr3_length: 11; clone_size: .; j_call: TRBJ2-7; v_call: TRBV20-1; cdr3_aa: CSASHQHEQYF
cdr3_length: 14; clone_size: .; j_call: TRBJ1-5; v_call: TRBV19; cdr3_aa: CASSVTGLGQPQHF
cdr3_length: 13; clone_size: .; j_call: TRBJ1-6; v_call: TRBV12-3/TRBV12-4; cdr3_aa: CASSLAGNSPLHF
cdr3_length: 11; clone_size: .; j_call: TRBJ2-7; v_call: TRBV3-1/TRBV3-2; cdr3_aa: CASSHHYEQYF